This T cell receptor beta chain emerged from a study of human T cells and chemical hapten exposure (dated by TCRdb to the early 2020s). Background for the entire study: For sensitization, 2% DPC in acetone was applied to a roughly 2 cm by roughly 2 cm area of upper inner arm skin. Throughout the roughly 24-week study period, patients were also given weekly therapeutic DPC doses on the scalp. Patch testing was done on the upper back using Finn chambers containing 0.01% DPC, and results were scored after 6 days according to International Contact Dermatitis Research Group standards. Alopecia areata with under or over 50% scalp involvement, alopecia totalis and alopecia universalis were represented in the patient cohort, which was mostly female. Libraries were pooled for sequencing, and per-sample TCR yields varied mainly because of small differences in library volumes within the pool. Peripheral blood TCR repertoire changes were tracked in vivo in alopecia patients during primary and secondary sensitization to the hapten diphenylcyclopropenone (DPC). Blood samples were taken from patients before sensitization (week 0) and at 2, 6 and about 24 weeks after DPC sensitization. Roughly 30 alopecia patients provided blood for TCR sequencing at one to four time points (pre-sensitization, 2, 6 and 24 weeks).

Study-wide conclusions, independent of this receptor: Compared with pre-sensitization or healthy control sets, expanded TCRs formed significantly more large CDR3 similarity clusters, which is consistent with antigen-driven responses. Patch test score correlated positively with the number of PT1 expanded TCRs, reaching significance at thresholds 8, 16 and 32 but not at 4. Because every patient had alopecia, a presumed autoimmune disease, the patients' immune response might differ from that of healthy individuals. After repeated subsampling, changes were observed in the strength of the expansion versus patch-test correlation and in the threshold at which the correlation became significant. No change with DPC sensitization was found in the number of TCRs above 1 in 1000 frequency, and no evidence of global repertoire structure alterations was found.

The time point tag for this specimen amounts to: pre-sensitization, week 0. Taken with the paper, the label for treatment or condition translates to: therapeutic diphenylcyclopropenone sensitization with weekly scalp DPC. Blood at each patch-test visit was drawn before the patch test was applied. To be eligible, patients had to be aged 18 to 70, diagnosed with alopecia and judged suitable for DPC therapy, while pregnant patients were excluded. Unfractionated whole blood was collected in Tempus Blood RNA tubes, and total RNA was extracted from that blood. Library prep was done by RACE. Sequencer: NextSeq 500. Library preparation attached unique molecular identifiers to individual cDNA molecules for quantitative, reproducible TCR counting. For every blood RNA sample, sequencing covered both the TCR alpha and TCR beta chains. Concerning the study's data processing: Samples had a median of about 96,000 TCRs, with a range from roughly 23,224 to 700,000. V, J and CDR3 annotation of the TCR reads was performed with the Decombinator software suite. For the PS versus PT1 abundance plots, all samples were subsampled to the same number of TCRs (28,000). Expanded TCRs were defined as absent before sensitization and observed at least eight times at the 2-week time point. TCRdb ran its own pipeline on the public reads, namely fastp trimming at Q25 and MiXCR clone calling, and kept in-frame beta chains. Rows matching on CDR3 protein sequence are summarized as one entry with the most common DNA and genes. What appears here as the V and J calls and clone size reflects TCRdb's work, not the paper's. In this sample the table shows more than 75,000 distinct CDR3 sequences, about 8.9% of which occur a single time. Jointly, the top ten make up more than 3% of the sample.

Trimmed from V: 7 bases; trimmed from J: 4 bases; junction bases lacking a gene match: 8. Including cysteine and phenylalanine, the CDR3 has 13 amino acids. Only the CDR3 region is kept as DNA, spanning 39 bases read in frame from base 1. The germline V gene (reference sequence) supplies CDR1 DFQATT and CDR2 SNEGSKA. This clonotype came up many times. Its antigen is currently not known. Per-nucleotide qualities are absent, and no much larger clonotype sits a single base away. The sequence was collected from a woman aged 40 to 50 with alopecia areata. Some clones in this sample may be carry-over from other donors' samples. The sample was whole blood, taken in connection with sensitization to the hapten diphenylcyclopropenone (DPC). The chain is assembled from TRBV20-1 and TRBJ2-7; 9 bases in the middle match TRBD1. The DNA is TGCAGTGTACCCGGACAGGGGAGGTACGAGCAGTACTTC. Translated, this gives CSVPGQGRYEQYF.